These T cell receptor beta chains were read from a single sample in a study of human T cells and chemical hapten exposure. TCRdb fed the RACE reads into MiXCR, producing one record per CDR3 protein. This sample has some 400,000 distinct CDR3 sequences, with 4.8% found just once. The sample here was whole blood, taken in connection with sensitization to the hapten diphenylcyclopropenone (DPC). These receptors all come from a woman aged 45-65 years with alopecia areata. Some clones in this sample may be carry-over from other donors' samples. Both conserved end residues are part of each CDR3. Fields, in order: CDR3 length, J gene, D gene, V gene, clone size, CDR3 DNA, CDR3 protein. The D gene is left open where the match is weak. The listing skips clone size in some rows; elsewhere it reads once, few, many or a size class.

15	TRBJ2-7	TRBD1	TRBV25-1	NA	TGTGCCAGCAGCCCATCCCGGGACAGGGCAGACGAGCAGTACTTC	CASSPSRDRADEQYF
12	TRBJ2-1	NA	TRBV5-6	many	TGTGCCAGCAGCTCCGTTGAACTTCTGCAGTTCTTC	CASSSVELLQFF
14	TRBJ2-7	NA	TRBV7-8	many	TGTGCCAGCAGCTTAAGGGTCAGTGGGTACGAGCAGTACTTC	CASSLRVSGYEQYF
15	TRBJ2-1	NA	TRBV7-6	NA	TGTGCCAGCAGCTTAGCAGACCAGGGGCCCTCTGAGCAGTTCTTC	CASSLADQGPSEQFF
16	TRBJ2-3	NA	TRBV5-1	few	TGCGCCAGCAGCCCGCGACCCCAATCTAGCACAGATACGCAGTATTTT	CASSPRPQSSTDTQYF
10	TRBJ2-5	NA	TRBV6-1	few	TGTGCCAGCAGGGAGGAGACCCAGTACTTC	CASREETQYF
14	TRBJ1-2	NA	TRBV10-3	many	TGTGCCATCAGTGAGGGGACGGATTTCTATGGCTACACCTTC	CAISEGTDFYGYTF
12	TRBJ2-7	TRBD2	TRBV20-1	few	TGCAGTGCGAGTAGCGGGGTGTACGAGCAGTACTTC	CSASSGVYEQYF
10	TRBJ2-1	NA	TRBV20-1	NA	TGCAGTGCTAGATACGGAGAGCAGTTCTTC	CSARYGEQFF
16	TRBJ2-3	NA	TRBV6-5	few	TGTGCCAGCAGTTACTCAAGTGGAGGGCTCACAGATACGCAGTATTTT	CASSYSSGGLTDTQYF
14	TRBJ2-7	NA	TRBV13	many	TGTGCCAGCAGCTCAGGTCCAAGGACCTACGAGCAGTACTTC	CASSSGPRTYEQYF
13	TRBJ2-7	NA	TRBV6-2/TRBV6-3	many	TGTGCCAGCAGTTGGGGCCCAGCCTACGAGCAGTACTTC	CASSWGPAYEQYF
13	TRBJ2-7	NA	TRBV20-1	many	TGCAGTGCCCCCGACAGGAGCTCCTACGAGCAGTACTTC	CSAPDRSSYEQYF
12	TRBJ2-1	NA	TRBV12-5	many	TGTGCTAGTGGCGGAGTAGACAATGAGCAGTTCTTC	CASGGVDNEQFF
15	TRBJ2-1	TRBD2	TRBV7-3	many	TGTGCCAGCAGCCCGGGGGTATGGACTAGCAATGAGCAGTTCTTC	CASSPGVWTSNEQFF
16	TRBJ2-1	NA	TRBV12-3/TRBV12-4	few	TGTGCCAGCAGTTTATGGGTCGGGGGGCCCCACAATGAGCAGTTCTTC	CASSLWVGGPHNEQFF
15	TRBJ2-5	TRBD2	TRBV12-3/TRBV12-4	few	TGTGCCAGCAGTGCTCTACTAGCGGGGAAAGAGACCCAGTACTTC	CASSALLAGKETQYF
15	TRBJ2-7	NA	TRBV29-1	many	TGCAGCGTCAGCAACAGGGAAGTATACCCCTACGAGCAGTACTTC	CSVSNREVYPYEQYF
15	TRBJ1-2	TRBD1	TRBV12-3/TRBV12-4	few	TGTGCCAGCACCCTGACAGGGCTTACTAACTATGGCTACACCTTC	CASTLTGLTNYGYTF
14	TRBJ1-2	TRBD1	TRBV28	NA	TGTGTCAGCAGTTACGTGACAGGGGCCCAAGGCTACACCTTC	CVSSYVTGAQGYTF
14	TRBJ1-1	NA	TRBV20-1	NA	TGCAGTGCTAATCAGGGACGTTTGAACACTGAAGCTTTCTTT	CSANQGRLNTEAFF
15	TRBJ1-1	TRBD1	TRBV4-1	many	TGCGCCAGCAGCCAGATAGGACAGGGGGGCACTGAAGCTTTCTTT	CASSQIGQGGTEAFF
14	TRBJ2-5	TRBD1	TRBV5-5	NA	TGTGCCAGCAGGTACAGGGGGCGCGATGAGACCCAGTACTTC	CASRYRGRDETQYF
13	TRBJ1-2	NA	TRBV6-5	many	TGTGCCAGCAGTTACGGGCAGGGGCATGGCTACACCTTC	CASSYGQGHGYTF
15	TRBJ2-1	NA	TRBV29-1	many	TGCAGCGTCAACCGGGGGCAGAGCTCCTACAATGAGCAGTTCTTC	CSVNRGQSSYNEQFF
13	TRBJ1-2	NA	TRBV3-1	many	TGTGCCAGCAGCCCCTACCGGGGCGATGGCTACACCTTC	CASSPYRGDGYTF
13	TRBJ2-7	NA	TRBV20-1	NA	TGCAGTGCCCGGCGGAGGGGGCTAAGCGAGCAGTACTTC	CSARRRGLSEQYF
16	TRBJ1-1	TRBD1	TRBV7-2	few	TGTGCCAGCAGCTTGGGGACAGGGCGAGGAGGCACTGAAGCTTTCTTT	CASSLGTGRGGTEAFF
15	TRBJ2-1	TRBD2	TRBV10-3	many	TGTGCCATCAGTGAAGGTAGCGGGGGGGCGAATGAGCAGTTCTTC	CAISEGSGGANEQFF
17	TRBJ1-5	TRBD1	TRBV30	few	TGTGCCTGGAGCCCCAGACAGGGGGCTATGAACAATCAGCCCCAGCATTTT	CAWSPRQGAMNNQPQHF
17	TRBJ1-5	NA	TRBV6-5	many	TGTGCCAGCAGTTACCCACCCCCGGACAGTAGCAATCAGCCCCAGCATTTT	CASSYPPPDSSNQPQHF
16	TRBJ2-7	TRBD2	TRBV12-3/TRBV12-4	NA	TGTGCCAGCAGTTCCCCCGTGGCTAGCGGGAGGTACGAGCAGTACTTC	CASSSPVASGRYEQYF
16	TRBJ2-1	NA	TRBV11-2	NA	TGTGCCAGCAGCCGTTCGAGGGGGACCCTCGGCAATGAGCAGTTCTTC	CASSRSRGTLGNEQFF
12	TRBJ2-7	NA	TRBV28	NA	TGTGCCAGCACCTTATCCGGTTACGAGCAGTACTTC	CASTLSGYEQYF
17	TRBJ2-3	TRBD2	TRBV28	NA	TGTGCCAGCAGTTTTTACGAAGGCGGGAGCTACACAGATACGCAGTATTTT	CASSFYEGGSYTDTQYF
16	TRBJ2-1	NA	TRBV18	many	TGTGCCAGCTCAACCTCTGCCAGGGGGGCCAACAATGAGCAGTTCTTC	CASSTSARGANNEQFF
12	TRBJ2-1	NA	TRBV7-2	many	TGTGCCAGCAGCTTGGAGGCGGGGCCAAAGTTCTTC	CASSLEAGPKFF
14	TRBJ2-1	TRBD2	TRBV5-1	many	TGCGCCAGCAGCTTTGGCGGGGGGACGAATGAGCAGTTCTTC	CASSFGGGTNEQFF
15	TRBJ2-1	NA	TRBV6-2/TRBV6-3	few	TGTGCCAGCAGGCCCCCCTACCAACTTAGGGATGAGCAGTTCTTC	CASRPPYQLRDEQFF
15	TRBJ2-7	TRBD1	TRBV9	few	TGTGCCAGCAGCGTAGGGGGGGACAGGGACTACGAGCAGTACTTC	CASSVGGDRDYEQYF
15	TRBJ1-4	NA	TRBV3-1	NA	TGTGCCAGCACCCCGACTGACAGGTTGGATGAAAAACTGTTTTTT	CASTPTDRLDEKLFF
13	TRBJ2-7	NA	TRBV5-6	few	TGTGCCAGCAGCTTGGGCAGGGGGAGGGAGCAGTACTTC	CASSLGRGREQYF
15	TRBJ2-3	NA	TRBV15	few	TGTGCCACCAGCACGTGGGTGGTTGAAACAGATACGCAGTATTTT	CATSTWVVETDTQYF
14	TRBJ2-2	TRBD2	TRBV3-1	few	TGTGCCAGCAGCACTAGCGACAACACCGGGGAGCTGTTTTTT	CASSTSDNTGELFF
13	TRBJ2-5	NA	TRBV6-2/TRBV6-3	many	TGTGCCAGCAGTTACTACAACGGGGGGACCCAGTACTTC	CASSYYNGGTQYF
13	TRBJ2-3	NA	TRBV27	few	TGTGCCAGCAAGCCAGGGTTCCCAGATACGCAGTATTTT	CASKPGFPDTQYF
14	TRBJ2-6	NA	TRBV9	many	TGTGCCAGCAGCGTATTCGACTCGGCCAACGTCCTGACTTTC	CASSVFDSANVLTF
15	TRBJ2-2	NA	TRBV9	many	TGTGCCAGCAGCGGGGTTCTCCAGGGGTCCGGGGAGCTGTTTTTT	CASSGVLQGSGELFF
13	TRBJ1-5	NA	TRBV30	few	TGTGCCTGGACCGGGGCAGAATATCAGCCCCAGCATTTT	CAWTGAEYQPQHF
15	TRBJ2-1	TRBD2	TRBV3-1	few	TGTGCCAGCAGCCAAGGCTCTAGCGGGTACAATGAGCAGTTCTTC	CASSQGSSGYNEQFF
15	TRBJ2-1	TRBD2	TRBV20-1	few	TGCAGTGCTACCGGAGCGGGGGGGCTTCATAATGAGCAGTTCTTC	CSATGAGGLHNEQFF
13	TRBJ1-2	TRBD1	TRBV29-1	many	TGCAGCGTTGAAGGGGGACAGAACTATGGCTACACCTTC	CSVEGGQNYGYTF
15	TRBJ2-5	NA	TRBV13	many	TGTGCCAGCAGCCACCTGGGGGTCAAGTTAGAGACCCAGTACTTC	CASSHLGVKLETQYF
15	TRBJ2-1	NA	TRBV20-1	many	TGCAGTGCTAGAGCCCCGAGTCACTCCTACAATGAGCAGTTCTTC	CSARAPSHSYNEQFF
14	TRBJ2-7	NA	TRBV5-1	many	TGCGCCAGCAGCTTGGAGGGTTTAGCCTACGAGCAGTACTTC	CASSLEGLAYEQYF